Reported below is one T cell receptor (beta chain). Ten or more counts support this clone. Its cognate antigen has yet to be identified. The CDR3 extends 3 residues past the end of the read, so its final part is completed from the germline J gene. The trim is 7 bases for V and 7 bases for J, with a gap of 16 bases between the germline ends. CDR1 LNHDA and CDR2 SQIVND were looked up in the germline V gene (reference sequence). From its cysteine to its phenylalanine, the CDR3 spans 13 amino acids. Only the CDR3 bases that were read are kept: 30 of them, in frame from base 1. This entry comes from a study of T cell clonality in common variable immunodeficiency (dated by TCRdb to 2015 to 2017). Here is what the overall study found, with its caveats: Increased TCRbeta clonality was found in CVID subjects compared with healthy controls (t-test p = 0.018), with the increase being most characteristic of about a third of subjects. Correlations of repertoire features with clinical complications were constrained by heterogeneity among patients within the CVID cohort. It was noted by the authors that sequencing of the repertoires of T cell subpopulations would be needed to clarify the cause of the increased clonality in CVID. CVID subjects shared fewer TCRbeta clones with each other than healthy controls did (p < 0.0001). Even though DNA input was equal, the average per sample came to about 74,000 unique sequences for controls compared with roughly 30,000 for CVID samples. Fewer deletions and N-nucleotide insertions were reportedly observed in CVID TCRbeta sequences, and highly modified clones with 13 or more V deletions were reportedly absent from CVID TCRbeta sequences.

For sequencing input, CVID and control samples contributed equivalent amounts of genomic DNA. For every sample, a 60 bp segment covering the rearranged TCRbeta CDR3 region was amplified and then sequenced. TCRbeta amplification used the immunoSEQ assay, a bias-corrected multiplex PCR with high-throughput sequencing. The published analysis was carried out like this. Every unique nucleotide sequence counted as a clone and was annotated with V, D and J genes, copy number and frequency. Sequences were labeled productive if in frame, and non-productive if out of frame or containing stop codons. Clonality was calculated from Shannon's entropy as previously described. Mean CDR3 Kyte-Doolittle hydropathy was derived from the predicted amino acid sequences of productive clones. The R hclust function was used to hierarchically cluster scaled V gene usage with Manhattan distance and complete linkage. To assess clone sharing by CDR3 amino acid sequence, 12 repertoires per group were resampled over 100 rounds. The repertoires were screened for some 69 published EBV-specific TCRbeta sequences and a few hundred published CMV-specific TCRbeta sequences. A couple of CVID samples that yielded fewer than 10,000 sequences were excluded from the analysis, so approximately 40 CVID repertoires were retained. TCRdb retrieved this table from immuneACCESS and kept in-frame rearrangements only. Not all clones are present; in checked studies, unresolved V genes account for under half, and no reason is known for the remainder. Clonal size and the V and J genes are those of that table, whereas D and trimming came from the DNA. In this sample, some 64,000 clones appear, none counted once only. Together, the top ten hold 1.7% of the sample.

Most CVID patients and most healthy controls were of Caucasian heritage. Heparinized peripheral whole blood samples of about 4.5 to 8 ml were collected from each donor. Genomic DNA from adults with common variable immune deficiency (CVID) and from healthy adult controls was used for sequencing of TCRbeta CDR3 repertoires. The control group comprised around 22 healthy adult volunteers, approximately 12 female and approximately ten male, aged about 23 to 75 years with a mean age of approximately 30. Diluted blood was density-centrifuged over Hypaque 1077 or Ficoll-Paque to isolate peripheral blood mononuclear cells. Genomic DNA was obtained from unsorted mononuclear cells using either Qiagen column purification or a centrifugation-based method.

Recombination connected TRBV19 to TRBJ1-2, with TRBD1 as a weak D call on 5 bases. Source material: peripheral blood mononuclear cells. The origin of this receptor is a person aged 18 to 70 in good health. The CDR3 here reads CASTRGGRGGYTF. CDR3 DNA (partial): TGTGCCAGTACCCGGGGGGGGAGAGGTGGC.